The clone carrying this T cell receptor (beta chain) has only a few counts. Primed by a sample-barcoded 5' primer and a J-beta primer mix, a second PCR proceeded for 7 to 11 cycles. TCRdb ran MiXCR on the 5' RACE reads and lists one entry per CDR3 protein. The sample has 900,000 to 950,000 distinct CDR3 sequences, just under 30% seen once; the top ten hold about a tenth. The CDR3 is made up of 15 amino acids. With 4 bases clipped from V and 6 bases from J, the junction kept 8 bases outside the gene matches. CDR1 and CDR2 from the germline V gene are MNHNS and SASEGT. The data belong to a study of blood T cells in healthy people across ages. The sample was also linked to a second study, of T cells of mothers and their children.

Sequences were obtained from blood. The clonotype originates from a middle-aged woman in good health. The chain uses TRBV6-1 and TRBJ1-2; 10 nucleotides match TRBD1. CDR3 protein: CASSGATGGAHGYTF. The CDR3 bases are TGTGCCAGCAGTGGCGCGACAGGGGGCGCGCATGGCTACACCTTC.